This TCR beta chain was sequenced in a study of blood T cell repertoires in COVID-19. In the study overall: Samples representing acute and convalescent COVID-19 were sourced from the United States, Italy and Spain. The cDNA or gDNA used as material had been derived from T cells, B-cell-depleted T cells, or PBMCs.

Unmatched junction bases numbered 9, after V lost 4 bases and J lost 7 bases. CDR1 and CDR2 from the germline V gene are SGHKS and YYEKEE (reference sequence). There are 15 residues in the CDR3. As handled by the study authors: Estimated nucleated cell counts came from reference gene primer amplification. TCRdb's table, derived via immunoSEQ multiplex PCR, lists solely in-frame clones and lacks some. V and J calls and clone size are copied from that table; D and trimming were computed from the DNA. The repertoire holds tens of thousands of clones, with over 75% as singletons. The origin of this receptor is a man older than 75 with acute or convalescent COVID-19. This chain connects TRBV5-5 to TRBJ1-1, with 11 bases aligning to TRBD1. The sequenced sample consisted of peripheral blood. This CDR3 reads CASSLDRGQRGEAFF. CDR3 in DNA: TGTGCCAGCAGCCTGGACAGGGGGCAACGAGGTGAAGCTTTCTTT. The whole variable domain, filled in from reference TRBV5-5 and TRBJ1-1, reads DAGVTQSPTHLIKTRGQQVTLRCSPISGHKSVSWYQQVLGQGPQFIFQYYEKEERGRGNFPDRFSARQFPNYSSELNVNALLLGDSALYLCASSLDRGQRGEAFFGQGTRLTVV.